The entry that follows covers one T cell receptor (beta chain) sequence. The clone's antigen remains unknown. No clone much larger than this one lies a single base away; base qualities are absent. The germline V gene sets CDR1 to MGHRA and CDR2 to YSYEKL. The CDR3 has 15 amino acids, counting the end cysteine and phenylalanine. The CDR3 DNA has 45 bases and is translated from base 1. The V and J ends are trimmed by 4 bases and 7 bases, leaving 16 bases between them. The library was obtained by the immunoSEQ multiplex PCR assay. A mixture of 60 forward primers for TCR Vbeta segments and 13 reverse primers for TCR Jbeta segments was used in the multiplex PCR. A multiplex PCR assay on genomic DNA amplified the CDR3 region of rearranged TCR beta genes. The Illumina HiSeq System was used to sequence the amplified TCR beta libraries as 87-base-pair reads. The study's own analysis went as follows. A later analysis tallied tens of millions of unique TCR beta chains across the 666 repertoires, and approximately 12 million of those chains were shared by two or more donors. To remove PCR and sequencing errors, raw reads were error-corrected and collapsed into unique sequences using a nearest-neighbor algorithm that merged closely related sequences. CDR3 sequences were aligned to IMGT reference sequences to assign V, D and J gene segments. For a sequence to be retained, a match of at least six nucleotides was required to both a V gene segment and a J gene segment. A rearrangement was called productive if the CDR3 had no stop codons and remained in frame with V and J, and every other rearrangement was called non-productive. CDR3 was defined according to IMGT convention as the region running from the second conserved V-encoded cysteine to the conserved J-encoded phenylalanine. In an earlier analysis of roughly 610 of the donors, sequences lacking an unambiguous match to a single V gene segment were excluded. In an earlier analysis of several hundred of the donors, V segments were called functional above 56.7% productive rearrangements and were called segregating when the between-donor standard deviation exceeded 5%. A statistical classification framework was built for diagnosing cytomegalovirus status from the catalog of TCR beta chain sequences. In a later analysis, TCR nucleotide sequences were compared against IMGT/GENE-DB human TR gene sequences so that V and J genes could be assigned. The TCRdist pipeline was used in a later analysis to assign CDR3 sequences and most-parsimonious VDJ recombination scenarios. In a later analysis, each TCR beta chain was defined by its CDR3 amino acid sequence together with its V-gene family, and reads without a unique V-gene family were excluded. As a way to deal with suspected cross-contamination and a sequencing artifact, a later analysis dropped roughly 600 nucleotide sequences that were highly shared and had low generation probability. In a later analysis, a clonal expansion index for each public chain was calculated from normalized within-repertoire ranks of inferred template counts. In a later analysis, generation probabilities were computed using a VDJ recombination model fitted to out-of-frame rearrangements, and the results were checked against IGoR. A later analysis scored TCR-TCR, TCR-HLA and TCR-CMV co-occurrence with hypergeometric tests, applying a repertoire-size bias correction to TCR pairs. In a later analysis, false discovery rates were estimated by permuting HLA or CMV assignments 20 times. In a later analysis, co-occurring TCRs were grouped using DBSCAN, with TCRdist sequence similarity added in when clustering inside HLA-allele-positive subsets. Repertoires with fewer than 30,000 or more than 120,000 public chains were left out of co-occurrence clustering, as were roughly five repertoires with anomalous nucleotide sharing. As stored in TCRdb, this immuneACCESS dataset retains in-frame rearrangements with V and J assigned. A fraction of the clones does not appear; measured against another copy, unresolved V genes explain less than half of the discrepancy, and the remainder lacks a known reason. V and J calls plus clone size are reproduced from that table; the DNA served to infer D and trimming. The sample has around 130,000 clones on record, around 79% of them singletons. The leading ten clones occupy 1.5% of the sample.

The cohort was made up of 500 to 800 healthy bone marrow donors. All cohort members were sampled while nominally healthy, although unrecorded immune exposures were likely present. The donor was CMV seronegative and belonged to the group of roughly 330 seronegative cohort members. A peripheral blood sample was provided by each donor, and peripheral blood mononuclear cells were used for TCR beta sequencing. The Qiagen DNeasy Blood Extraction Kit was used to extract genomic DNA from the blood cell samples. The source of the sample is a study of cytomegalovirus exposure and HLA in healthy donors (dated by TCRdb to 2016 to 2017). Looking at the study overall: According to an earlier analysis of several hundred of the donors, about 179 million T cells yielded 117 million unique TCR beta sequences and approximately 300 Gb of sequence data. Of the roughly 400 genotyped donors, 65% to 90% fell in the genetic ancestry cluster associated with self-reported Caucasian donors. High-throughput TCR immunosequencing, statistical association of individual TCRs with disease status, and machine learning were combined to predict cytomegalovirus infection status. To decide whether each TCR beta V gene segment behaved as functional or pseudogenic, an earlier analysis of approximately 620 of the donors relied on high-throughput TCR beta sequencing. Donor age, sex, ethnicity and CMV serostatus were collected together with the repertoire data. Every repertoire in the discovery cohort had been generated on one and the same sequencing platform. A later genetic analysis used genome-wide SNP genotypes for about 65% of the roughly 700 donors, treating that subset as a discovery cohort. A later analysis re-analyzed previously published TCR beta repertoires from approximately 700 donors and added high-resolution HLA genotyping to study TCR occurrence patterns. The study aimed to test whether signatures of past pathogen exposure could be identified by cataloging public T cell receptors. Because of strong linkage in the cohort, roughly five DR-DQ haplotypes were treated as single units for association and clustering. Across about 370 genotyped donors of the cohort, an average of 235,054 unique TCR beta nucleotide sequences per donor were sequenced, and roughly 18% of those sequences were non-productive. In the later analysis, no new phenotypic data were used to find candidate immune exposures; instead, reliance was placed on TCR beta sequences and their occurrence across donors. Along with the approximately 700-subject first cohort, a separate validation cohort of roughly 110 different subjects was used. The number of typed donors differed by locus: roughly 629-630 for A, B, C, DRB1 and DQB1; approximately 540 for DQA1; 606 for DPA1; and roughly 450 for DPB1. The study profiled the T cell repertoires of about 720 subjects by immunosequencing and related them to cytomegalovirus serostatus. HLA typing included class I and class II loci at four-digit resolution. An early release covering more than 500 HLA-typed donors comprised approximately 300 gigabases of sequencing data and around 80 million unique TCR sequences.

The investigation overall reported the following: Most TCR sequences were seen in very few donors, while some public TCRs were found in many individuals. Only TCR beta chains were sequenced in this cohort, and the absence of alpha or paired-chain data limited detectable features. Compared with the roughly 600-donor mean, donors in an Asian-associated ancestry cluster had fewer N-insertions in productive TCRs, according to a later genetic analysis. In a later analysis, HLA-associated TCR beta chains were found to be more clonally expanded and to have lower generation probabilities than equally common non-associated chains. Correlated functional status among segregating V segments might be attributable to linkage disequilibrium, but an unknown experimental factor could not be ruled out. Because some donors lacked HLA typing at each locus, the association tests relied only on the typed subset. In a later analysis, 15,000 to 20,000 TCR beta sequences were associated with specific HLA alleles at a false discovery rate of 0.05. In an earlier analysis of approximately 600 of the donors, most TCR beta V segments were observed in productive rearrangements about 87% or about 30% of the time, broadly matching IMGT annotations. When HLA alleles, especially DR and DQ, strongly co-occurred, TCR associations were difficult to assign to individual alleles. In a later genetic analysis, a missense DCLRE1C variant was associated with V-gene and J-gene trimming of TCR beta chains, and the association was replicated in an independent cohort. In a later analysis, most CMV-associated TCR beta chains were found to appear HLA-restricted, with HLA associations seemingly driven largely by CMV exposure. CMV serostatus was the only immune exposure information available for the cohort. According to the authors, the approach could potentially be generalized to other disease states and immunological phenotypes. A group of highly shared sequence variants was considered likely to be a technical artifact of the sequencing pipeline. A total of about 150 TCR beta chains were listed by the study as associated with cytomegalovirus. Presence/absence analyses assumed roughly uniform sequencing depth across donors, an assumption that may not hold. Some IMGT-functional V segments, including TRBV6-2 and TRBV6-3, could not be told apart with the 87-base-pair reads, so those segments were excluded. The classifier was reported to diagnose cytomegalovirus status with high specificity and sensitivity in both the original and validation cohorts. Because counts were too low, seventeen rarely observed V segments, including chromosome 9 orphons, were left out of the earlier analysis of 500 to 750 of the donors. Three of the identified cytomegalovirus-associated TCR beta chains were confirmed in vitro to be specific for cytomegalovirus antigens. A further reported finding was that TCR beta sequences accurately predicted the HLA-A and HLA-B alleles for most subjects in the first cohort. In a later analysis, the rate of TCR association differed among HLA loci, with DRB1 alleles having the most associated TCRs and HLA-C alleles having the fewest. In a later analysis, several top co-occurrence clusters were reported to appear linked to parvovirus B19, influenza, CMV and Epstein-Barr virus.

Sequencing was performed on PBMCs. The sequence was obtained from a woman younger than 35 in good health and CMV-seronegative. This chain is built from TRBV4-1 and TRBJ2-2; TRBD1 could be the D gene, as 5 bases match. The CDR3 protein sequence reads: CASSPSRVFSGELFF. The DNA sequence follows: TGCGCCAGCAGCCCCTCCAGGGTTTTCAGCGGGGAGCTGTTTTTT.